The present T cell receptor beta chain was sequenced within a study of T cell responses to AZD1222 COVID-19 vaccine. About the research overall: Recipients boosted at about 4 weeks or about 12 weeks are pooled.

Only a few counts were recorded for this clone. The antigen is not known. Study outcomes and limitations: The sample set comprised mostly white British donors with more females, and clonal diversity was possibly underestimated. Of the AZD1222 recipients, only 5 to 7 were seropositive at baseline.

Here immunoSEQ multiplex PCR was the method, and the copy in TCRdb shows in-frame clones only, minus some. The sample shows 89,000 or so clones, approximately 88% of them seen only once. CDR3 length: 14 amino acids. CDR1 is SGHVS, CDR2 FQNEAQ, per germline. Trimming cost V 5 bases and J 3 bases; bases outside gene matches: 2. The chain employs TRBV7-8 and TRBJ1-3, with 9 bases lining up with TRBD1. This sequence originates from an adult in good health. This sample comprised peripheral blood, obtained on day 0 of AZD1222 vaccination. This chain's CDR3 is CASSTGQGGNTIYF. DNA for the CDR3: TGTGCCAGCAGCACGGGACAGGGTGGAAACACCATATATTTT.